The rows below give T cell receptor beta chains drawn from one sample of a study of Ad26.COV2.S vaccination and SARS-CoV-2 variants. Assay: immunoSEQ multiplex PCR; the TCRdb copy retains only in-frame clones and omits some. This table holds more than 400,000 clones, 92% found once. This sample comprised peripheral blood, obtained in a trial of Ad26.COV2.S vaccine versus placebo. These receptor sequences come from a person between 18 and 65 years old who received the Ad26.COV2.S COVID-19 vaccine or a placebo. Each CDR3 is given with its conserved first and last residue. The D gene is left open where the match is weak. Clone size is stated in some rows and not others, as once, few, many or a class when expanded.

V	D	length	J	size	CDR3	DNA
TRBV4-2	TRBD2	19	TRBJ2-7	.	CASSLSQTSGGPYSYEQYF	TGTGCCAGCAGCCTATCCCAAACTAGCGGGGGGCCCTACTCCTACGAGCAGTACTTC
TRBV7-6	.	17	TRBJ2-3	few	CASSLALVAASTDTQYF	TGTGCCAGCAGCTTAGCGCTGGTGGCCGCTAGCACAGATACGCAGTATTTT
TRBV6-1	.	16	TRBJ2-6	.	CASSDPLSSGANVLTF	TGTGCCAGCAGTGATCCTCTCAGCTCTGGGGCCAACGTCCTGACTTTC
TRBV7-9	.	13	TRBJ1-3	.	CASATGERNTIYF	TGTGCCAGTGCTACGGGAGAAAGGAACACCATATATTTT
TRBV18	.	13	TRBJ2-1	.	CASSLLGANEQFF	TGTGCCAGCTCGCTGCTGGGGGCAAATGAGCAGTTCTTC
TRBV11-2	.	17	TRBJ2-4	.	CASSLVYRTGSKNIQYF	TGTGCCAGCAGCTTAGTTTACAGGACCGGCTCCAAAAACATTCAGTACTTC
TRBV7-9	.	13	TRBJ2-2	many	CASSLLNTGELFF	TGTGCCAGCAGCTTACTTAACACCGGGGAGCTGTTTTTT
TRBV3-1/TRBV3-2	.	16	TRBJ1-3	few	CASSQVAGPSGNTIYF	TGTGCCAGCAGCCAAGTGGCAGGGCCCTCTGGAAACACCATATATTTT
TRBV29-1	.	12	TRBJ2-7	.	CSVGGGFHEQYF	TGCAGCGTGGGCGGAGGGTTCCACGAGCAGTACTTC
TRBV5-6	.	13	TRBJ2-2	.	CASSFRLPGELFF	TGTGCCAGCAGCTTTAGACTCCCCGGGGAGCTGTTTTTT
TRBV6-5	.	13	TRBJ1-2	.	CATNDRGDAGYTF	TGTGCCACCAACGATCGGGGGGATGCGGGCTACACCTTC
TRBV6-5	.	14	TRBJ2-3	.	CASRRGAGTDTQYF	TGTGCCAGCAGACGGGGGGCCGGGACAGATACGCAGTATTTT
TRBV19	.	16	TRBJ2-5	.	CASSICRTIPAETQYF	TGTGCCAGTAGTATCTGTCGGACGATACCGGCGGAGACCCAGTACTTC
TRBV27	.	16	TRBJ1-1	.	CASSLAAGILNTEAFF	TGTGCCAGCAGTTTAGCAGCAGGGATTTTGAACACTGAAGCTTTCTTT
TRBV30	TRBD1	13	TRBJ1-5	few	CAWSRQGIQPQHF	TGTGCCTGGAGCCGACAGGGGATACAGCCCCAGCATTTT
TRBV6-2/TRBV6-3	TRBD1	15	TRBJ2-7	.	CASSSFDRGSYEQYF	TGTGCCAGCAGTTCCTTCGACAGGGGGTCCTACGAGCAGTACTTC
TRBV5-1	TRBD2	18	TRBJ2-2	.	CASTPTSGGLRITGELFF	TGCGCCAGCACCCCGACTAGCGGGGGCCTGCGGATCACCGGGGAGCTGTTTTTT
TRBV11-2	TRBD1	17	TRBJ2-7	.	CASSPTTGPFSSYEQYF	TGTGCCAGCAGCCCGACGACAGGGCCATTTAGCTCCTACGAGCAGTACTTC
TRBV7-8	.	17	TRBJ2-3	.	CASSLRSGGRSTDTQYF	TGTGCCAGCAGCTTACGATCCGGGGGCCGCAGCACAGATACGCAGTATTTT
TRBV15	.	12	TRBJ2-5	.	CATSPPGETQYF	TGTGCCACCAGCCCCCCGGGAGAGACCCAGTACTTC
TRBV5-6	.	15	TRBJ2-2	.	CASSFGTANTGELFF	TGTGCCAGCAGCTTCGGGACGGCGAACACCGGGGAGCTGTTTTTT
TRBV5-1	TRBD1	16	TRBJ1-1	.	CASSLGNRDRGTEAFF	TGCGCCAGCAGCTTGGGTAACCGGGACAGGGGTACTGAAGCTTTCTTT
TRBV11-2	.	13	TRBJ1-1	.	CASSLGPGDEAFF	TGTGCCAGCAGCTTAGGTCCCGGTGATGAAGCTTTCTTT
TRBV7-9	.	13	TRBJ1-1	.	CASSLMGGTEAFF	TGTGCCAGCAGCTTAATGGGTGGCACTGAAGCTTTCTTT
TRBV6-2/TRBV6-3	.	13	TRBJ2-7	.	CASSQDSSYEQYF	TGTGCCAGCAGTCAGGACAGCTCCTACGAGCAGTACTTC
TRBV27	.	15	TRBJ1-2	.	CASSTLTGRTRGYTF	TGTGCCAGCAGTACGTTGACAGGCAGAACTCGTGGCTACACCTTC
TRBV7-2	TRBD2	16	TRBJ2-5	.	CASSPASGGAGETQYF	TGTGCCAGCAGTCCGGCTAGCGGGGGGGCGGGAGAGACCCAGTACTTC
TRBV4-1	.	17	TRBJ2-1	.	CASSQGLHVGAYNEQFF	TGCGCCAGCAGCCAGGGACTTCATGTGGGGGCCTACAATGAGCAGTTCTTC
TRBV6-5	.	14	TRBJ2-1	.	CASREGQTNNEQFF	TGTGCCAGCAGGGAGGGACAGACAAACAATGAGCAGTTCTTC
TRBV7-7	.	15	TRBJ2-1	few	CASSSYPAGGNEQFF	TGTGCTAGCAGCTCCTACCCGGCCGGCGGGAATGAGCAGTTCTTC
TRBV29-1	.	15	TRBJ2-5	.	CSAKGHVGYQETQYF	TGCAGCGCCAAAGGACATGTTGGGTACCAAGAGACCCAGTACTTC
TRBV4-1	.	14	TRBJ1-2	.	CASSQVGASYGYTF	TGCGCCAGCAGCCAAGTTGGCGCATCCTATGGCTACACCTTC
TRBV2	TRBD2	20	TRBJ2-3	once	CASSDLGLAGGRTRTDTQYF	TGTGCCAGCAGTGATTTAGGACTAGCGGGGGGGCGGACCCGCACAGATACGCAGTATTTT